The rows below give T cell receptor beta chains drawn from one sample of a study of cytomegalovirus exposure and HLA in healthy donors. Method: immunoSEQ multiplex PCR; TCRdb's copy keeps in-frame clones and lacks some. The table shows 210,000 or so clones, with about 83% occurring only once. The specimen was PBMCs. Source of these receptors: a human donor in good health. Each CDR3 is given with its conserved first and last residue. Each record gives: V gene, D gene, J gene, clone size, CDR3 protein, CDR3 DNA. A D gene is named only where the DNA matches it firmly. Part of the rows lack a size; the others show once, few, many or a class for expanded clones.

TRBV5-1	TRBD2	TRBJ2-7	NA	CASSGISDAGGLLYEQYF	TGCGCCAGCAGCGGAATCTCCGACGCGGGAGGGCTTTTATACGAGCAGTACTTC
TRBV2	TRBD2	TRBJ2-7	NA	CASSPTGGRAYEQYF	TGTGCCAGCAGTCCCACCGGCGGGAGGGCCTACGAGCAGTACTTC
TRBV25-1	TRBD2	TRBJ2-3	NA	CASSELKLAGGTQYF	TGTGCCAGCAGTGAATTGAAACTAGCGGGAGGTACGCAGTATTTT
TRBV11-1	TRBD2	TRBJ2-1	NA	CASSFGWASGNNEQFF	TGTGCCAGCAGCTTTGGCTGGGCTAGCGGGAACAATGAGCAGTTCTTC
TRBV7-9	TRBD2	TRBJ2-1	once	CASSPSGTSGRGEQFF	TGTGCCAGCAGCCCCTCCGGGACTAGCGGGAGAGGTGAGCAGTTCTTC
TRBV27	NA	TRBJ2-5	NA	CASSPRGLLVTQYF	TGTGCCAGCAGTCCCCGCGGCCTTCTGGTGACCCAGTACTTC
TRBV2	TRBD2	TRBJ2-7	NA	CASRDGGTSSYEQYF	TGTGCCAGCAGGGATGGCGGGACTAGTTCCTACGAGCAGTACTTC
TRBV7-3	TRBD2	TRBJ2-7	NA	CASSSKAGATYEQYF	TGTGCCAGCAGCTCTAAAGCGGGGGCCACCTACGAGCAGTACTTC
TRBV27	TRBD2	TRBJ2-1	NA	CASNGAGGPHNEQFF	TGTGCCAGCAATGGGGCGGGAGGGCCCCATAATGAGCAGTTCTTC
TRBV2	TRBD1	TRBJ2-5	NA	CASSEAGTGGSGETQYF	TGTGCCAGCAGTGAAGCCGGGACAGGTGGTTCTGGAGAGACCCAGTACTTC
TRBV14	TRBD2	TRBJ2-7	NA	CASSQLPGLAGSGDEQYF	TGTGCCAGCAGCCAGCTTCCGGGACTAGCGGGGAGTGGGGACGAGCAGTACTTC
TRBV13	NA	TRBJ1-4	NA	CASSLGGEDEKLFF	TGTGCCAGCAGCTTGGGGGGAGAAGATGAAAAACTGTTTTTT
TRBV4-1	TRBD1	TRBJ2-7	NA	CASSQDHRQGFYEQYF	TGCGCCAGCAGCCAAGATCATAGACAGGGATTCTACGAGCAGTACTTC
TRBV4-1	NA	TRBJ2-5	NA	CASSEAPTLTQYF	TGCGCCAGCAGCGAGGCACCTACCCTGACCCAGTACTTC
TRBV21-1	NA	TRBJ2-1	NA	CASSMGTSGNNEQFF	TGTGCCAGCAGCATGGGGACTAGCGGCAACAATGAGCAGTTCTTC
TRBV7-8	TRBD1	TRBJ1-2	NA	CASSLGTGGLNGYTF	TGTGCCAGCAGCTTAGGGACAGGGGGCCTCAATGGCTACACCTTC
TRBV21-1	NA	TRBJ1-5	once	CASSIQTGINQPQHF	TGTGCCAGCAGCATTCAGACAGGAATCAATCAGCCCCAGCATTTT
TRBV5-1	TRBD1	TRBJ1-2	NA	CASSTGQGNYGYTF	TGCGCCAGCAGCACCGGACAGGGTAACTATGGCTACACCTTC
TRBV27	TRBD2	TRBJ2-7	NA	CASSPRTSGSLHEQYF	TGTGCCAGCAGTCCGAGGACTAGCGGGAGTCTCCACGAGCAGTACTTC
TRBV6-1	TRBD2	TRBJ2-7	NA	CASSPFAGDVDEQYF	TGTGCCAGCAGTCCCTTTGCGGGAGACGTTGACGAGCAGTACTTC
TRBV4-1	NA	TRBJ2-7	NA	CASSQELPSAHSYEQYF	TGCGCCAGCAGCCAAGAGCTCCCTAGCGCACACTCCTACGAGCAGTACTTC
TRBV13	NA	TRBJ1-2	NA	CASSSWSGYHGYTF	TGTGCCAGCAGCTCTTGGAGTGGGTATCATGGCTACACCTTC
TRBV9	NA	TRBJ1-1	few	CASSVDAAARGTEAFF	TGTGCCAGCAGCGTAGATGCGGCTGCCAGGGGCACTGAAGCTTTCTTT
TRBV6-6	NA	TRBJ2-3	NA	CASSTRSTGNTDTQYF	TGTGCCAGCAGTACTCGATCGACAGGCAACACAGATACGCAGTATTTT
TRBV2	NA	TRBJ2-5	NA	CANNLRETQYF	TGTGCCAACAACCTCCGAGAGACCCAGTACTTC
TRBV10-1	TRBD2	TRBJ2-1	NA	CASSETRGRGLAGVVEQFF	TGCGCCAGCAGTGAGACCAGGGGACGGGGGCTAGCGGGAGTTGTTGAGCAGTTCTTC
TRBV18	TRBD1	TRBJ1-5	NA	CASSPGTVNQPQHF	TGTGCCAGCTCACCGGGGACAGTTAATCAGCCCCAGCATTTT
TRBV27	TRBD1	TRBJ2-7	NA	CASSPTTGVSEQYF	TGTGCCAGCAGTCCAACGACAGGGGTGAGCGAGCAGTACTTC
TRBV4-1	NA	TRBJ1-5	NA	CASSQNPTRGHFNSNQPQHF	TGCGCCAGCAGCCAAAACCCCACCAGGGGACACTTTAATAGCAATCAGCCCCAGCATTTT
TRBV10-3	NA	TRBJ2-5	NA	CAISDRGVETQYF	TGTGCCATCAGTGACCGGGGTGTTGAGACCCAGTACTTC
TRBV29-1	NA	TRBJ1-1	NA	CSVEVLGPKAFF	TGCAGCGTTGAAGTACTCGGTCCTAAAGCTTTCTTT
TRBV18	TRBD1	TRBJ2-3	once	CASSPVNRDRGTDTQYF	TGTGCCAGCTCACCCGTAAACCGGGACAGGGGGACAGATACGCAGTATTTT
TRBV7-9	NA	TRBJ2-7	NA	CSSSLASSTRYYEQYF	TGTTCCAGCAGCTTAGCGTCATCGACTAGATACTACGAGCAGTACTTC
TRBV28	TRBD1	TRBJ2-2	NA	CASSRDRELGGELFF	TGTGCCAGCAGTAGGGACAGGGAACTGGGGGGGGAGCTGTTTTTT
TRBV7-9	TRBD1	TRBJ1-2	NA	CASSLAPTGGNGYTF	TGTGCCAGCAGCTTAGCGCCGACAGGGGGAAATGGCTACACCTTC
TRBV29-1	NA	TRBJ1-3	NA	CSVRSSGNTIYF	TGCAGCGTAAGGTCTAGTGGAAACACCATATATTTT
TRBV5-1	TRBD1	TRBJ2-7	NA	CASSPGQPYEQYF	TGCGCCAGCAGCCCGGGACAGCCCTACGAGCAGTACTTC
TRBV6-5	TRBD2	TRBJ2-7	NA	CASRGTSGEQYF	TGTGCCAGCAGAGGAACTAGCGGAGAGCAGTACTTC
TRBV19	TRBD2	TRBJ2-1	NA	CASSIANPGGPQSSYNEQFF	TGTGCCAGTAGTATAGCTAATCCGGGAGGGCCTCAAAGCTCCTACAATGAGCAGTTCTTC
TRBV4-3	NA	TRBJ1-5	few	CASSQDRGWGNQPQHF	TGCGCCAGCAGCCAAGACAGGGGTTGGGGCAATCAGCCCCAGCATTTT
TRBV7-7	TRBD2	TRBJ2-7	NA	CASSMGLAGFYEQYF	TGTGCTAGCAGCATGGGACTAGCGGGATTCTACGAGCAGTACTTC
TRBV10-2	TRBD1	TRBJ2-7	NA	CASSDPGQGAREQYF	TGCGCCAGCAGTGATCCCGGACAGGGGGCGCGAGAGCAGTACTTC
TRBV6-4	TRBD2	TRBJ2-1	few	CASSVASGIHEQFF	TGTGCCAGCAGTGTCGCTAGCGGGATCCATGAGCAGTTCTTC
TRBV7-9	TRBD2	TRBJ2-2	NA	CASSQAGGGNTGELFF	TGTGCCAGCAGTCAAGCGGGAGGTGGAAACACCGGGGAGCTGTTTTTT
TRBV11-2	TRBD1	TRBJ2-7	NA	CASSLGQGVYEQYF	TGTGCCAGCAGCTTAGGACAGGGGGTGTACGAGCAGTACTTC
TRBV28	TRBD1	TRBJ1-1	few	CASSIQGGVLNTEAFF	TGTGCCAGCAGTATCCAGGGGGGAGTGTTGAACACTGAAGCTTTCTTT
TRBV21-1	NA	TRBJ2-1	few	CASSSRQGVFYNEQFF	TGTGCCAGCAGCTCTCGACAGGGGGTCTTCTACAATGAGCAGTTCTTC
TRBV5-1	TRBD1	TRBJ1-4	once	CASSHGQGGEKLFF	TGCGCCAGCAGCCACGGACAGGGAGGTGAAAAACTGTTTTTT
TRBV19	NA	TRBJ2-7	NA	CASSIGFGDNEQYF	TGTGCCAGTAGTATCGGGTTCGGAGATAACGAGCAGTACTTC
TRBV5-1	NA	TRBJ2-2	NA	CASSLAGRGVNTGELFF	TGCGCCAGCAGCTTGGCCGGGAGAGGGGTAAACACCGGGGAGCTGTTTTTT
TRBV6-6	TRBD1	TRBJ1-4	NA	CASSYGTGREKLFF	TGTGCCAGCAGTTACGGGACAGGGCGGGAAAAACTGTTTTTT
TRBV5-1	NA	TRBJ1-1	NA	CASSPRLVGTEAFF	TGCGCCAGCAGCCCCAGGTTGGTTGGCACTGAAGCTTTCTTT
TRBV19	NA	TRBJ1-1	NA	CASSPTLNTEAFF	TGTGCCAGTAGCCCGACACTGAACACTGAAGCTTTCTTT
TRBV14	NA	TRBJ2-5	NA	CASSQEWAAETQYF	TGTGCCAGCAGCCAAGAGTGGGCAGCCGAGACCCAGTACTTC